Listed here are 21 T cell receptor beta chains from one sample, sequenced in a study of blood T cell repertoires in COVID-19. Assay: immunoSEQ multiplex PCR; the TCRdb copy retains only in-frame clones and omits some. Here the sample spans under 250,000 clones, roughly 84% being singletons. The sequencing sample was made of peripheral blood. These receptors were collected from a man in his fifties who had recovered from COVID-19.

This clone was counted once. The rearrangement joins TRBV27 to TRBJ1-1; TRBD1 might be the D (6 bases). This CDR3 contains 14 residues. Trimming took off 6 bases at V and 4 bases at J, with 15 bases between the two ends. CDR1 and CDR2 (germline): MNHEY, SMNVEV (reference sequence). The CDR3 sequence is CASSTGGRSTEAFF. DNA of the CDR3: TGTGCCAGCAGCACCGGGGGGCGATCCACTGAAGCTTTCTTT.

The rearrangement uses TRBV28 and TRBJ2-1, with D tentatively TRBD2 (6 bases). The CDR3 contains 13 residues. V dropped 7 bases and J dropped 8 bases, with 15 bases sitting between them. Looked up from germline, CDR1 is MDHEN and CDR2 is SYDVKM. The DNA of the CDR3 is TGTGCCAGCACTGTTCCGGGAGTCTATGAGCAGTTCTTC. The encoded protein is CASTVPGVYEQFF. The whole variable domain, filled in from reference TRBV28 and TRBJ2-1, reads DVKVTQSSRYLVKRTGEKVFLECVQDMDHENMFWYRQDPGLGLRLIYFSYDVKMKEKGDIPEGYSVSREKKERFSLILESASTNQTSMYLCASTVPGVYEQFFGPGTRLTVL.

This chain links TRBV15 with TRBJ1-1; TRBD1 might be the D (5 bases). Germline values: CDR1 LNHNV, CDR2 YYDKDF (reference sequence). The V gene lost 3 bases and the J gene lost 4 bases, with 12 bases spanning the gap. This CDR3 spans 14 amino acids. CDR3 DNA sequence: TGTGCCACCAGCAGGGGGGAGGGCGGCACTGAAGCTTTCTTT. Translating gives CATSRGEGGTEAFF.

V and J are TRBV5-1 and TRBJ2-5; D perhaps matches TRBD2 (6 bases). Between the trimmed V and J ends, which lost 0 bases and 6 bases, there was a span of 9 bases. Germline CDR1 reads SGHRS; CDR2 reads YFSETQ. The CDR3 runs 13 residues. CDR3 sequence: CASSLVGGKTQYF. The CDR3 coding sequence is TGCGCCAGCAGCTTGGTTGGGGGGAAGACCCAGTACTTC.

The CDR3 spells CASSLARGRGAYEQYF. CDR3 in DNA: TGTGCCAGCAGCTTAGCGCGAGGCAGGGGAGCCTACGAGCAGTACTTC. The chain uses TRBV7-9 and TRBJ2-7, with a possible D match to TRBD1 (6 bases). V lost 0 bases, J lost 2 bases, and 14 bases lay in between. This CDR3 is built from 16 residues. CDR1 and CDR2 (germline): SEHNR, FQNEAQ (reference sequence).

The V gene is TRBV5-1, the J gene TRBJ2-7; 9 positions match TRBD1. This CDR3 spans 14 amino acids. After removal of 4 bases from V and 6 bases from J, the junction contained 8 bases not matched to a gene. Germline lookup yields CDR1 SGHRS and CDR2 YFSETQ. The CDR3 nucleotides read TGCGCCAGCAGCACAGACAGGGGGGCAGGCGAGCAGTACTTC. This gives the protein CASSTDRGAGEQYF. Together with reference TRBV5-1 and TRBJ2-7, the CDR3 gives the full variable domain: KAGVTQTPRYLIKTRGQQVTLSCSPISGHRSVSWYQQTPGQGLQFLFEYFSETQRNKGNFPGRFSGRQFSNSRSEMNVSTLELGDSALYLCASSTDRGAGEQYFGPGTRLTVT.

V gene TRBV30 combines with J gene TRBJ2-5; TRBD1 agrees at 7 bases. Germline assignment: CDR1 GTSNPN and CDR2 SVGIG (reference sequence). The ends lost 0 bases at V and 2 bases at J; junction bases unmatched: 3. This CDR3 has 14 residues. The CDR3 loop is CAWSVGGSQETQYF. CDR3 bases: TGTGCCTGGAGTGTAGGGGGCTCACAAGAGACCCAGTACTTC.

The chain joins TRBV3-1 (or the pseudogene TRBV3-2) to TRBJ2-1; D is undetermined. Trimming left V 1 base short and J 7 bases short, with 8 bases between. Per the germline V gene, CDR1 is LGHDT and CDR2 is YNNKEL (reference sequence). CDR3 length: 13 residues. The CDR3 DNA follows: TGTGCCAGCAGCCAAGTCCGAGGAAATGAGCAGTTCTTC. Encoded protein: CASSQVRGNEQFF.

The chain is built from TRBV30 and TRBJ2-1, with 7 bases aligning to TRBD2. V lost 2 bases, J lost 4 bases, and 2 bases stayed unmatched. Per germline, CDR1 GTSNPN and CDR2 SVGIG (reference sequence). The CDR3 has 13 amino acids. The CDR3 nucleotides are TGTGCCTGGAGTAGTAGCGGGTACAATGAGCAGTTCTTC. Protein product: CAWSSSGYNEQFF.

CDR3 sequence (DNA): TGTGCCTTATCACAGGTGTACAATGAAAAACTGTTTTTT. Translating gives CALSQVYNEKLFF. V gene TRBV10-3 combines with J gene TRBJ1-4; D perhaps matches TRBD1 (5 bases). Germline V lookup: CDR1 ENHRY, CDR2 SYGVKD. The CDR3 consists of 13 residues. V lost 11 bases and J lost 5, with 15 bases in between.

J is TRBJ2-4 and V is TRBV28, with a weak D call TRBD2 (6 bases). Germline lookup yields CDR1 MDHEN and CDR2 SYDVKM. The CDR3 runs to 14 residues. Trimming left V 8 bases short and J 6 bases short, with 17 bases between. The CDR3 sequence is CASGTLEGRNIQYF. The CDR3 DNA sequence: TGTGCCAGCGGGACTCTGGAGGGCCGAAACATTCAGTACTTC.

This chain uses TRBV7-9 with TRBJ2-1, with 8 bases aligning to TRBD2. Unmatched junction bases numbered 5, after V lost 5 bases and J lost 8 bases. The CDR3 extends over 13 amino acids. Germline lookup yields CDR1 SEHNR and CDR2 FQNEAQ (reference sequence). The chain's CDR3 is CASSRSGSDEQFF. DNA for the CDR3: TGTGCCAGCAGCCGAAGCGGGAGCGATGAGCAGTTCTTC.

V gene TRBV18 combines with J gene TRBJ2-1, with D possibly TRBD2 on 5 matching bases. Trimming took 2 bases from V and 10 from J, leaving 12 bases between them. CDR3 length equals 13 residues. Germline loops: CDR1 KGHSH, CDR2 LQKENI. CDR3 sequence (DNA): TGTGCCAGCTCACCATCCACAGCGGAAGAGCAGTTCTTC. The encoded protein is CASSPSTAEEQFF.

The chain has TRBV7-9 and TRBJ1-3; D unresolved. The germline gives CDR1 SEHNR, CDR2 FQNEAQ (reference sequence). CDR3 length equals 14 residues. Deletions cut 3 bases from V and 7 bases from J, with 13 bases between. The DNA for the CDR3 is TGTGCCAGCAGCTTGGGAGTTGGTGGGAACACCATATATTTT. This encodes CASSLGVGGNTIYF.

This rearrangement joins TRBV6-5 to TRBJ2-6; 7 bases match TRBD1. The CDR3 has 15 amino acids. Germline CDR1 MNHEY, CDR2 SVGAGI. The V segment lost 5 bases and the J segment 2 bases; nucleotides outside the gene matches: 3. The CDR3 sequence: CASSRTGAGANVLTF. In DNA, the CDR3 is TGTGCCAGCAGTCGAACAGGGGCTGGGGCCAACGTCCTGACTTTC.

The chain has TRBV7-9 and TRBJ2-3; TRBD2 matches 7 bases. J gave up 4 bases and V 2 bases, and 15 bases lay outside the gene matches. The CDR3 is 18 residues long. The germline V gene has CDR1 SEHNR and CDR2 FQNEAQ (reference sequence). CDR3 sequence: CASSLNTYAGVGADTQYF. DNA of the CDR3: TGTGCCAGCAGCTTAAACACCTACGCGGGAGTTGGGGCAGATACGCAGTATTTT.

The genes are TRBV10-1 and TRBJ2-2, with TRBD1 as a possible D gene (5 bases). Trimming cost V 3 bases and J 7 bases, with 6 bases left between them. This CDR3 comprises 12 residues. Germline lookup yields CDR1 WNHNN and CDR2 SYGVQD (reference sequence). The CDR3 DNA follows: TGCGCCAGCAGTGACAGGGACGGGGAGCTGTTTTTT. It specifies CASSDRDGELFF.

The CDR3 region is CASSYTGGGQPQHF. CDR3 in DNA: TGTGCCAGCAGTTATACCGGGGGGGGTCAGCCCCAGCATTTT. The chain employs TRBV6-2 or TRBV6-3 and TRBJ1-5, with D possibly being TRBD1 (5 bases). Germline V gives CDR1 MNHEY, CDR2 SVGEGT. This CDR3 is built from 14 residues. With 3 bases removed from V and 6 bases from J, the gap between germline ends came to 12 bases.

The J gene is TRBJ1-3, the V gene TRBV7-2, with TRBD1 matching over 8 bases. CDR1 SGHTA and CDR2 FQGNSA come from the germline V gene. Unmatched junction bases numbered 8, after V lost 2 bases and J lost 2 bases. CDR3 size: 17 residues. The chain's CDR3 is CASSLTPGQAAGNTIYF. CDR3 nucleotides: TGTGCCAGCAGCTTAACACCGGGACAGGCCGCTGGAAACACCATATATTTT. The entire variable domain, with the rest obtained from reference TRBV7-2 and TRBJ1-3, is as follows: GAGVSQSPSNKVTEKGKDVELRCDPISGHTALYWYRQSLGQGLEFLIYFQGNSAPDKSGLPSDRFSAERTGGSVSTLTIQRTQQEDSAVYLCASSLTPGQAAGNTIYFGEGSWLTVV.

The J gene is TRBJ2-7, the V gene TRBV28; 11 bases map to TRBD2. The V and J ends lost 6 bases and 4 bases, in that order; junction bases with no gene match: 5. CDR1 MDHEN and CDR2 SYDVKM come from the germline V gene. The CDR3 spans 14 residues. The CDR3 bases are TGTGCCAGCAGACCCACTAGCGGGAGTTACGAGCAGTACTTC. It specifies CASRPTSGSYEQYF. Supplemented by reference TRBV28 and TRBJ2-7, the full variable domain reads DVKVTQSSRYLVKRTGEKVFLECVQDMDHENMFWYRQDPGLGLRLIYFSYDVKMKEKGDIPEGYSVSREKKERFSLILESASTNQTSMYLCASRPTSGSYEQYFGPGTRLTVT.

V and J are TRBV14 and TRBJ1-6, with TRBD1 identical over 7 bases. V shed 4 bases and J 7 bases; nucleotides not matched to a gene: 16. Germline CDR1 SGHDN, CDR2 FVKESK. This CDR3 spans 18 amino acids. The CDR3 coding sequence is TGTGCCAGCAGCCTCCGGCTACAGGGGAGCTGGGGGAATTCACCCCTCCACTTT. Translating it yields CASSLRLQGSWGNSPLHF.